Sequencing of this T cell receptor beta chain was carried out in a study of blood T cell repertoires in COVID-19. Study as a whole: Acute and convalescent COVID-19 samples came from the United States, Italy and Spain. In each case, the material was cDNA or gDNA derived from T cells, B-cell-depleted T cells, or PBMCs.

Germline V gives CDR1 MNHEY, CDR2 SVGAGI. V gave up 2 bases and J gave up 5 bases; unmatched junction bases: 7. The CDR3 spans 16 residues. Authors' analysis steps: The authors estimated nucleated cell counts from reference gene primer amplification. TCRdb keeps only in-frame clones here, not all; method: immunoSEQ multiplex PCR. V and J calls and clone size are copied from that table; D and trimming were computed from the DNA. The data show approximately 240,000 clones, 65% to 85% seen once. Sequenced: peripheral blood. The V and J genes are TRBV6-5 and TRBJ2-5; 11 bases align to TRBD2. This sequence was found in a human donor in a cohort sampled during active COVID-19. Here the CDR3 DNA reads TGTGCCAGCAGTTACGGGCTAGCGGGGGGTGGGGAGACCCAGTACTTC. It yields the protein CASSYGLAGGGETQYF.